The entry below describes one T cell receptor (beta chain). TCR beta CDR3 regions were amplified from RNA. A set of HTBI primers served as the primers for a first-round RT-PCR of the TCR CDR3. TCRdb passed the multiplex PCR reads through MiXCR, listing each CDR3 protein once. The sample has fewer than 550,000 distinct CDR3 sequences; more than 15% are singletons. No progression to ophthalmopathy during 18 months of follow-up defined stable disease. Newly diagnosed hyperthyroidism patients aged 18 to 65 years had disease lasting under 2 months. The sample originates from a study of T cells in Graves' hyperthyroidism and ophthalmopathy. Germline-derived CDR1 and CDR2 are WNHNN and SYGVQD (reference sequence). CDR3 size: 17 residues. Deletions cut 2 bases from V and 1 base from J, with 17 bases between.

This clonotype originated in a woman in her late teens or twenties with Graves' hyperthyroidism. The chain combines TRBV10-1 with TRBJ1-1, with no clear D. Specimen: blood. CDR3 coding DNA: TGCGCCAGCAGTGAGGACGGCGTTCCCTCCGAGAACACTGAAGCTTTCTTT. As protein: CASSEDGVPSENTEAFF.